This T cell receptor beta chain was captured by sequencing in a study of technical replicates of blood from several donors. CDR1 is SNHLY, CDR2 FYNNEI, per germline. The J segment lost 8 bases and the V segment lost 5 bases, leaving 9 bases of the junction unmatched. The CDR3 runs to 15 residues. The table came from immunoSEQ multiplex PCR; TCRdb's copy has only in-frame clones and leaves some out. The profile shows 50,000 to 65,000 clones, over 90% of them singletons. This clonotype was obtained from a human donor in good health. Some clones in this sample may be carry-over from other donors' samples. What was sequenced was PBMCs. V and J are TRBV2 and TRBJ1-4, with 9 bases that match TRBD1. CDR3 DNA: TGTGCCAGCAGTCAGGACAGGGGAATGTGGGAAAAACTGTTTTTT. It translates to CASSQDRGMWEKLFF. The full variable domain, with the rest looked up from reference TRBV2 and TRBJ1-4, is EPEVTQTPSHQVTQMGQEVILRCVPISNHLYFYWYRQILGQKVEFLVSFYNNEISEKSEIFDDQFSVERPDGSNFTLKIRSTKLEDSAMYFCASSQDRGMWEKLFFGSGTQLSVL.